This entry lists 7 T cell receptor beta chains sequenced from one sample in a study of PD-1 blockade in classical Hodgkin lymphoma. TCRdb keeps only in-frame clones here, not all; method: immunoSEQ multiplex PCR. The sample shows 84,000 or so clones, about nine tenths of them seen only once. After autologous stem cell transplantation all patients relapsed, and prior brentuximab vedotin exposure differed between cohorts. The sequences come from peripheral blood mononuclear cells (PBMCs), collected before the second cycle of nivolumab. The receptors shown here come from a human donor with classical Hodgkin lymphoma.

The chain couples TRBV18 to TRBJ2-7; TRBD2 agrees at 7 bases. The germline CDR1 and CDR2 sequences are KGHSH and LQKENI. The V and J ends lost 0 bases and 2 bases, in that order; junction bases with no gene match: 4. The CDR3 consists of 15 residues. CDR3 sequence (DNA): TGTGCCAGCTCACCACCGGGCGGGAGAGCCTACGAGCAGTACTTC. It translates to CASSPPGGRAYEQYF. Drawing the rest from reference TRBV18 and TRBJ2-7, the complete variable domain is NAGVMQNPRHLVRRRGQEARLRCSPMKGHSHVYWYRQLPEEGLKFMVYLQKENIIDESGMPKERFSAEFPKEGPSILRIQQVVRGDSAAYFCASSPPGGRAYEQYFGPGTRLTVT.

The J gene is TRBJ2-1, the V gene TRBV27, with a possible D match to TRBD2 (6 bases). The CDR3 extends over 13 amino acids. The V gene lost 2 bases and the J gene lost 6 bases, with 8 bases spanning the gap. Germline CDR1 MNHEY, CDR2 SMNVEV (reference sequence). As DNA, the CDR3 is TGTGCCAGCAGTTTAAGGACTACCAATGAGCAGTTCTTC. Its protein is CASSLRTTNEQFF.

The chain combines TRBV19 with TRBJ2-1, with 8 bases lining up with TRBD2. The ends lost 5 bases at V and 8 bases at J; junction bases unmatched: 14. Germline V gene sequence: CDR1 LNHDA, CDR2 SQIVND (reference sequence). The CDR3 runs to 16 residues. The CDR3 is CASSELAAINGDEQFF. The CDR3 nucleotides are TGTGCCAGTAGTGAACTAGCGGCCATTAATGGGGATGAGCAGTTCTTC.

The CDR3 loop reads CATSRDLRGVNEQFF. CDR3 coding DNA: TGTGCCACCAGCAGAGATCTAAGGGGAGTCAATGAGCAGTTCTTC. The chain couples TRBV15 to TRBJ2-1, with D perhaps assigned TRBD1 or TRBD2 (5 bases each). Trimming left V 0 bases short and J 6 bases short, with 12 bases between. Germline-derived CDR1 and CDR2 are LNHNV and YYDKDF (reference sequence). The CDR3 length is 15 residues.

J is TRBJ2-7 and V is TRBV4-1, with TRBD2 identical over 7 bases. Trimming removed 3 bases from V and 5 bases from J; junction bases left unmatched: 7. CDR3 length: 14 residues. CDR1 MGHRA and CDR2 YSYEKL come from the germline V gene. CDR3 amino acids: CASSHGLGGDEQYF. The CDR3 DNA is TGCGCCAGCAGCCACGGACTAGGAGGTGACGAGCAGTACTTC.

The V call is TRBV10-3, the J call TRBJ2-2, with TRBD1 identical over 11 bases. Trimming cost V 6 bases and J 3 bases; bases outside gene matches: 3. Germline V gene lookup returns CDR1 ENHRY and CDR2 SYGVKD. The CDR3 has 15 amino acids. CDR3 coding DNA: TGTGCCATCAGGGACAGGGGGCGAGACACCGGGGAGCTGTTTTTT. Translated, it gives CAIRDRGRDTGELFF.

This clone was counted a single time. The V call is TRBV13, the J call TRBJ2-7; the match to TRBD2 covers 11 bases. CDR1 is PRHDT and CDR2 is FYEKMQ in the germline V gene (reference sequence). The junction had 12 bases not matched to a gene; V was cut back by 2 bases and J by 0 bases. The CDR3 is 19 residues long. The CDR3 loop reads CASSLLDPGTSGYSYEQYF. The CDR3 coding sequence is TGTGCCAGCAGCTTACTAGACCCCGGGACTAGCGGATACTCCTACGAGCAGTACTTC.